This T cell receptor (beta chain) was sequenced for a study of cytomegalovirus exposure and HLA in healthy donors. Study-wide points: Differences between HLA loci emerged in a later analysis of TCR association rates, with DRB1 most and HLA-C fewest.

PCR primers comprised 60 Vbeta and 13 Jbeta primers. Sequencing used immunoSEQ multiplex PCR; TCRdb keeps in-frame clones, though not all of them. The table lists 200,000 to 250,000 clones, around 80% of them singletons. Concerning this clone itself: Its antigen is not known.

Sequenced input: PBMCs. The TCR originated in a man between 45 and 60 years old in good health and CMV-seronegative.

The CDR3 DNA follows: TGTGCCAGTGCGACATTGGAATCCTACAATGAGCAGTTCTTC. This gives the protein CASATLESYNEQFF. The chain recombines TRBV19 with TRBJ2-1; unclear D gene. Germline CDR1 LNHDA, CDR2 SQIVND (reference sequence). The CDR3 totals 14 residues. Trimming took off 8 bases at V and 1 base at J, with 12 bases between the two ends.